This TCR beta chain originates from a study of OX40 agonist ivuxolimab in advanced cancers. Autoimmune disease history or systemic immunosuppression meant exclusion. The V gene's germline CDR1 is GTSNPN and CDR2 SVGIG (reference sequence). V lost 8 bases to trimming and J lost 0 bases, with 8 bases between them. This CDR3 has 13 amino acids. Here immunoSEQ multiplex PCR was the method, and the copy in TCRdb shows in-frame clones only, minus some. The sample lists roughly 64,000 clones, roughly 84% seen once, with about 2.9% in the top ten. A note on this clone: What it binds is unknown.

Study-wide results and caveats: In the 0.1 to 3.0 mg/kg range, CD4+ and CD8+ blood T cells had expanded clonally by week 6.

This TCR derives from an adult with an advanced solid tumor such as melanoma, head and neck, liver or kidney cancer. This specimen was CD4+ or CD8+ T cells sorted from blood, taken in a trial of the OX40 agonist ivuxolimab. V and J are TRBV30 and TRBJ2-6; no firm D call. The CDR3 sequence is CALSRSGANVLTF. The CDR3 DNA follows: TGTGCCCTCAGCCGCTCTGGGGCCAACGTCCTGACTTTC.